Listed below are T cell receptor beta chains from one sample, sequenced in a study of blood T cell repertoires in COVID-19. TCRdb's table, derived via immunoSEQ multiplex PCR, lists solely in-frame clones and lacks some. The sample has some 490,000 clones; around 85% are singletons. The source material was PBMCs or T cells enriched from blood (not recorded which). Receptors were obtained from a woman aged 55-69 years who had recovered from COVID-19. The conserved cysteine and the conserved F or W are not part of the CDR3 here. The order of the fields is V gene, J gene, CDR3 protein.

TRBV5-6	TRBJ1-2	ASSEAAYGYT
TRBV5-1	TRBJ1-1	ASSLGGQGGTEAF
TRBV12-3/TRBV12-4	TRBJ1-3	ASSLGGNTIY
TRBV29-1	TRBJ1-1	SVESYTEAF
TRBV14	TRBJ2-3	ASSLSTSTDTQY
TRBV18	TRBJ1-2	ASSPRLVFDRGPSGT
TRBV12-3/TRBV12-4	TRBJ1-2	ASSPGTGYGYT
TRBV6-2/TRBV6-3	TRBJ2-6	ASSYARGQSIGANVLT
TRBV18	TRBJ2-3	ASSPGQGIRTDTQY
TRBV6-5	TRBJ2-3	ASSYGTGWDTQY
TRBV20-1	TRBJ2-1	SAPGEVNQV
TRBV3-1/TRBV3-2	TRBJ1-2	ASSSLRGSYT
TRBV30	TRBJ1-2	AWSGGQGSYGYT
TRBV4-2	TRBJ2-7	ASSQDVVGGAFEQY
TRBV10-3	TRBJ1-5	AIRGSGDQPQH
TRBV5-6	TRBJ1-2	ASSLWGEGGIGYT
TRBV2	TRBJ1-4	ASRLLGGAE
TRBV5-4	TRBJ2-1	ASSPGQASIYNEQF
TRBV10-2	TRBJ2-3	ASSGAGGPTQY
TRBV5-8	TRBJ2-2	ASSLAADRGRYTGELF
TRBV6-5	TRBJ2-7	ASSYTGLAGGHEQY
TRBV11-2	TRBJ1-1	ASSSRTLNTEAF
TRBV3-1/TRBV3-2	TRBJ1-1	ASSQEGTGVWGTEAF
TRBV3-1/TRBV3-2	TRBJ2-7	ASSPLAGGVYEQY
TRBV19	TRBJ2-2	ASMVPGTGGPGELF
TRBV5-1	TRBJ2-1	ASSTGPRSEQF
TRBV4-1	TRBJ2-2	ASSQERGGSNTGELF
TRBV19	TRBJ2-3	ASSMLEGATDTQY
TRBV7-8	TRBJ1-5	ASSPRDSTNQPQH
TRBV20-1	TRBJ1-2	SATREYGYT
TRBV7-8	TRBJ2-7	ASSVGQGLPYEQY
TRBV3-1/TRBV3-2	TRBJ1-2	ASSQPRYGYT
TRBV7-2	TRBJ2-2	ASSFGQINTGELF
TRBV6-5	TRBJ1-2	ASFQGYGYT
TRBV6-5	TRBJ1-1	ASQLSRGMNTEAF
TRBV29-1	TRBJ1-4	SVEDGTDATNEKLF
TRBV10-3	TRBJ2-2	AISGGGASGELF
TRBV9	TRBJ1-6	ASSDQGLPNSPLH
TRBV4-1	TRBJ2-1	ASSQRGEGDEQF
TRBV4-2	TRBJ1-2	ASSQADRDTDGYT
TRBV29-1	TRBJ2-1	SVPGFLTNEQF
TRBV29-1	TRBJ2-7	SVATLGDSYEQY
TRBV7-2	TRBJ1-2	ASSLKWGPGFGYT
TRBV19	TRBJ1-1	ASSIVAGGLGNTEAF
TRBV6-6	TRBJ2-1	ASSYSGQGTNEQF
TRBV11-2	TRBJ2-7	ASSLDRDDSYEQY
TRBV9	TRBJ1-2	ASSVLPRTDSGYT
TRBV4-2	TRBJ2-7	ASSQDVAAYSTYEQY
TRBV14	TRBJ2-1	ASSPRGRNNEQF
TRBV4-2	TRBJ2-1	ASSQGLAGRNEQF
TRBV5-1	TRBJ2-1	ASSFGLFEGVSNNEQF